A selection of T cell receptor beta chains follows, all from one sample in a study of early T cells in non-severe SARS-CoV-2 infection. One entry per CDR3 protein, called by TCRdb with MiXCR from the 5' RACE reads. The sample consists of tens of thousands of distinct CDR3 sequences, 4.5% of them appearing once. The sequenced sample was whole blood. Receptors originate from an adult who was a healthcare worker with PCR-confirmed SARS-CoV-2 infection or an uninfected control (not recorded which). Both conserved end residues are part of each CDR3. A D gene is named only where the DNA matches it firmly. Expanded clones get a size class; other rows say once, few or many, or leave the size out.

V gene	clone size	J gene	D gene	CDR3 DNA	CDR3 protein
TRBV9	few	TRBJ2-1	NA	TGTGCCAGCGGGGGCCCCCACTTCTCCAATGAGCAGTTCTTC	CASGGPHFSNEQFF
TRBV5-6	many	TRBJ2-5	TRBD2	TGTGCCAGCAGCTTGACTAGCGGGGGGGAGACCCAGTACTTC	CASSLTSGGETQYF
TRBV20-1	medium-sized	TRBJ2-5	NA	TGCAGTGCTAGAAGTTCGGCAGGGCAGGAGACCCAGTACTTC	CSARSSAGQETQYF
TRBV19	NA	TRBJ2-1	TRBD1	TGTGCCAGTAGTCCCCGGATACAGGGGCCTGATGAGCAGTTCTTC	CASSPRIQGPDEQFF
TRBV20-1	many	TRBJ1-5	NA	TGCAGTGCTCCACCCTCCGGGGCGGTTCATCAGCCCCAGCATTTT	CSAPPSGAVHQPQHF
TRBV29-1	many	TRBJ2-3	NA	TGCAGCGTGGGTGGGCTAGGAAAAGATACGCAGTATTTT	CSVGGLGKDTQYF
TRBV6-2/TRBV6-3	many	TRBJ2-7	NA	TGTGCCAGCAGTTACCAAACAGGGAGTTCCTACGAGCAGTACTTC	CASSYQTGSSYEQYF
TRBV20-1	medium-sized	TRBJ1-1	NA	TGCAGTGCCTTCACCTTAGGGGGGGACACTGAAGCTTTCTTT	CSAFTLGGDTEAFF
TRBV19	many	TRBJ1-5	TRBD1	TGTGCCAGTAGTAACCAGGGGGCGAGAGGCAATCAGCCCCAGCATTTT	CASSNQGARGNQPQHF
TRBV9	NA	TRBJ2-7	NA	TGTGTCAGCAGCGCCGGGACTGATACCTACGAGCAGTACTTC	CVSSAGTDTYEQYF
TRBV20-1	many	TRBJ2-2	NA	TGCAGTGCTAGTTCTCACCAGCTGAACACCGGGGAGCTGTTTTTT	CSASSHQLNTGELFF
TRBV5-1	many	TRBJ2-5	NA	TGCGCCAGCAGCCTAATCAAGCCCGGACAGGGAGGGTCCGAGACCCAGTACTTC	CASSLIKPGQGGSETQYF
TRBV18	many	TRBJ1-2	NA	TGTGCCAGCTCAGCGAGATGGGCAGACTATGGCTACACCTTC	CASSARWADYGYTF
TRBV21-1	many	TRBJ2-7	NA	TGTGCCAGCAGCCCCGCGGGGCAGGGGCGTCTATACGAGCAGTACTTC	CASSPAGQGRLYEQYF
TRBV24-1	many	TRBJ2-1	TRBD2	TGTGCCACCAGTGATGCGGGGGGGCCGGGCAATGAGCAGTTCTTC	CATSDAGGPGNEQFF
TRBV5-5	many	TRBJ2-7	TRBD1	TGTGCCAGCAGCGTGCGACCGGGACAGGGCTCCTACGAGCAGTACTTC	CASSVRPGQGSYEQYF
TRBV18	many	TRBJ2-3	NA	TGTGCCAGCTCACAGACAGGTAGCACAGATACGCAGTATTTT	CASSQTGSTDTQYF
TRBV28	few	TRBJ2-3	NA	TGTGCCAGCACAGGTTTCCCAGATACGCAGTATTTT	CASTGFPDTQYF
TRBV20-1	many	TRBJ2-4	NA	TGCAGTGCTGGCCCCACAGGCTGGGCCAAAAACATTCAGTACTTC	CSAGPTGWAKNIQYF
TRBV29-1	NA	TRBJ2-4	NA	TGCAGCGTTGAAGTGGGACATCTAGCCAAAAACATTCAGTACTTC	CSVEVGHLAKNIQYF
TRBV4-3	many	TRBJ1-1	NA	TGCGCCAGCAGCCTGAACACCTTGAACACTGAAGCTTTCTTT	CASSLNTLNTEAFF
TRBV11-2	many	TRBJ1-2	NA	TGTGCCAGCAGCTCACAAAACTATGGCTACACCTTC	CASSSQNYGYTF
TRBV20-1	few	TRBJ2-4	TRBD1	TGCAGTGCCCTTAAGGGGGCTGGCCTATGGGGCAAAAACATTCAGTACTTC	CSALKGAGLWGKNIQYF
TRBV6-5	many	TRBJ2-5	NA	TGTGCCAGCAACCGAGACAGACAAGAGACCCAGTACTTC	CASNRDRQETQYF
TRBV5-1	many	TRBJ1-2	NA	TGCGCCAGCAGCTTGATTCTTCGCTCTGGCTACACCTTC	CASSLILRSGYTF
TRBV29-1	many	TRBJ2-7	TRBD1	TGCAGCGTTGTAGAAGTAACAGGGGGCGCGTACGAGCAGTACTTC	CSVVEVTGGAYEQYF
TRBV30	many	TRBJ2-7	NA	TGTGCCTGGAGTGTTTCATACTACGAGCAGTACTTC	CAWSVSYYEQYF
TRBV10-3	many	TRBJ2-5	TRBD2	TGTGCCATCAGCCCTGAAGCGGGGGGCCGGGGAGAGACCCAGTACTTC	CAISPEAGGRGETQYF
TRBV24-1	many	TRBJ2-5	TRBD1	TGTGCCACCAGTGAGACCGGGACAGAAGAGACCCAGTACTTC	CATSETGTEETQYF
TRBV5-4	many	TRBJ1-3	NA	TGTGCCAGCAGCTCCAAGGACAGAGGGGGAAACACCATATATTTT	CASSSKDRGGNTIYF
TRBV3-1	NA	TRBJ2-7	NA	TGTGCCAGCAGCCAAACTCGGACAGATCACGAGCAGTACTTC	CASSQTRTDHEQYF
TRBV11-3	many	TRBJ1-3	TRBD1	TGTGCCAGCAGCCCAGGGACAGGGCGGAACACCATATATTTT	CASSPGTGRNTIYF
TRBV2	many	TRBJ2-5	TRBD1	TGTGCCAGCGCGGGACAGGGTTGGACCCAGTACTTC	CASAGQGWTQYF
TRBV5-1	many	TRBJ2-1	NA	TGCGCCAGCAGCTTGGAAGTAGCTAGCTTGAATGAGCAGTTCTTC	CASSLEVASLNEQFF
TRBV6-1	many	TRBJ1-6	TRBD1	TGTGCCAGCAGTGACCTGGGACAGGGTAATTCACCCCTCCACTTT	CASSDLGQGNSPLHF
TRBV28	many	TRBJ1-1	TRBD1	TGTGCCAGCAGTCACAGGGGGCCCACTGAAGCTTTCTTT	CASSHRGPTEAFF
TRBV5-6	many	TRBJ2-1	NA	TGTGCCAGCAGCTTACACCTCCGGGATGAGCAGTTCTTC	CASSLHLRDEQFF
TRBV13	NA	TRBJ2-7	TRBD1	TGTGCCAGCAGCTCCGGGACAGGGATCTACGAGCAGTACTTC	CASSSGTGIYEQYF
TRBV5-6	many	TRBJ1-5	NA	TGTGCCAGCAGCTTGCGTGGGGGCCTGAGGAGCAATCAGCCCCAGCATTTT	CASSLRGGLRSNQPQHF
TRBV30	many	TRBJ1-1	NA	TGTGCCTGGAGTTCTCTGGACGGTGTTGAAGCTTTCTTT	CAWSSLDGVEAFF
TRBV18	medium-sized	TRBJ2-5	NA	TGTGCCAGCTCACCCTTGGACAGCCAAGAGACCCAGTACTTC	CASSPLDSQETQYF
TRBV19	many	TRBJ2-2	TRBD2	TGTGCCAGTATTAAGTTCAGCGGGGGGCAGACCGGGGAGCTGTTTTTT	CASIKFSGGQTGELFF
TRBV5-1	NA	TRBJ1-4	NA	TGCGCCAGCAGTTACGGGACGGCTAATGAAAAACTGTTTTTT	CASSYGTANEKLFF
TRBV18	few	TRBJ1-6	NA	TGTGCCAGCTCACCGAGGACACAGAATTCACCCCTCCACTTT	CASSPRTQNSPLHF
TRBV7-3	NA	TRBJ2-3	NA	TGTGCCAGCAGCTTACAACGCACAGATACGCAGTATTTT	CASSLQRTDTQYF
TRBV4-3	many	TRBJ2-3	TRBD2	TGCGCCAGCAGCCAAGGCCCTAGCGGGGCCACAGATACGCAGTATTTT	CASSQGPSGATDTQYF
TRBV7-9	many	TRBJ2-7	TRBD2	TGTGCCAGCACGGGGGGATACGAGCAGTACTTC	CASTGGYEQYF
TRBV7-8	NA	TRBJ2-1	NA	TGTGCCAGCAGCGAGGATCGAGGTGAGCAGTTCTTC	CASSEDRGEQFF